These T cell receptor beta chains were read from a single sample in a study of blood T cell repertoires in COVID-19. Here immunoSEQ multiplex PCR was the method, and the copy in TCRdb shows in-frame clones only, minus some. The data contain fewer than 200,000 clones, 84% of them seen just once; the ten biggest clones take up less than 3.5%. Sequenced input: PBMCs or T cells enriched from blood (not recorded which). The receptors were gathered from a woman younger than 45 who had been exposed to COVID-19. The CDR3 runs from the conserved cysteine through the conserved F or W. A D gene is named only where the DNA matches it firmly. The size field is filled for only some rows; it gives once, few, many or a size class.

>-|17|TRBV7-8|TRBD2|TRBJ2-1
CASSLGGGGGLYNEQFF
TGTGCCAGCAGCTTAGGAGGCGGCGGGGGGTTATACAATGAGCAGTTCTTC
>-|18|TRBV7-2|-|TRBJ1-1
CASSLAPPGQRENTEAFF
TGTGCCAGCAGCTTAGCCCCTCCCGGCCAGCGGGAAAACACTGAAGCTTTCTTT
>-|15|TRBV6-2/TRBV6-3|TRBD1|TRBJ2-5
CASSRQGTGLETQYF
TGTGCCAGCAGCCGGCAAGGGACAGGGCTAGAGACCCAGTACTTC
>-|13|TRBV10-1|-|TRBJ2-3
CASSMLRGDTQYF
TGCGCCAGCAGTATGTTACGCGGGGATACGCAGTATTTT
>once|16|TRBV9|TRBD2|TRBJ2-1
CASSVDGGGSYNEQFF
TGTGCCAGCAGCGTAGATGGCGGGGGTTCCTACAATGAGCAGTTCTTC
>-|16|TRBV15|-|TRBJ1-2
CATPSDSDTAVYGYTF
TGTGCCACCCCTAGCGACAGCGATACCGCCGTCTATGGCTACACCTTC
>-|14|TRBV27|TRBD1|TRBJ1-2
CASSLGQGASGYTF
TGTGCCAGCAGTTTGGGACAGGGGGCGAGCGGCTACACCTTC
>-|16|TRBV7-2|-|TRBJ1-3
CASSFGIQGSGNTIYF
TGTGCCAGCAGCTTCGGTATTCAGGGTTCAGGAAACACCATATATTTT
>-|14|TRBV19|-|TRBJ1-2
CASYDPAKTGGYTF
TGTGCCAGTTATGACCCGGCCAAGACTGGTGGCTACACCTTC
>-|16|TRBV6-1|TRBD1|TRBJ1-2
CASSEAFGQANYGYTF
TGTGCCAGCAGTGAGGCCTTTGGACAGGCTAACTATGGCTACACCTTC
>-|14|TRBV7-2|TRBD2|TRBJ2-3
CASSLVPSGDTQYF
TGTGCCAGCAGCTTAGTCCCTAGCGGGGATACGCAGTATTTT
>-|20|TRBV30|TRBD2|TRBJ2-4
CAWSVVPGLAGTLAKNIQYF
TGTGCCTGGAGTGTCGTACCGGGACTAGCGGGGACCCTAGCCAAAAACATTCAGTACTTC
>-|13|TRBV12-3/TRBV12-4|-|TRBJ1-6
CASNRDTGGPLHF
TGTGCCAGTAACCGGGACACCGGAGGTCCCCTCCACTTT
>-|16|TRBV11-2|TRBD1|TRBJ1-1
CASSSDRADRNTEAFF
TGTGCCAGCAGCTCCGACAGGGCAGATAGGAACACTGAAGCTTTCTTT
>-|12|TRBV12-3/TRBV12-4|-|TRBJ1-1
CASRTGVTEAFF
TGTGCCAGCAGGACAGGAGTCACTGAAGCTTTCTTT
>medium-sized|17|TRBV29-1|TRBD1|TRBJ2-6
CSVTGTGSSSGANVLTF
TGCAGCGTCACAGGGACAGGATCAAGCTCTGGGGCCAACGTCCTGACTTTC
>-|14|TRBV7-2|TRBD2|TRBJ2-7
CASSPRLARYEQYF
TGTGCCAGCAGCCCAAGACTAGCTCGATACGAGCAGTACTTC
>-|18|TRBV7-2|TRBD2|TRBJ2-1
CASSSGLAGGRSYNEQFF
TGTGCCAGCAGCTCCGGACTAGCGGGGGGGCGTTCCTACAATGAGCAGTTCTTC
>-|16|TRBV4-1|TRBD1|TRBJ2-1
CASSQPDRDANNEQFF
TGCGCCAGCAGCCAACCGGACAGGGACGCCAACAATGAGCAGTTCTTC
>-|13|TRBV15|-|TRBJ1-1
CATSRGPNTEAFF
TGTGCCACCAGCAGAGGGCCGAACACTGAAGCTTTCTTT
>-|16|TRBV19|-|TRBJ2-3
CASSIRGGFGPDTQYF
TGTGCCAGTAGTATAAGAGGAGGATTTGGCCCAGATACGCAGTATTTT
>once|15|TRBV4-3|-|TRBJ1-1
CASSQALGDSTEAFF
TGCGCCAGCAGCCAAGCCCTAGGGGATTCGACTGAAGCTTTCTTT
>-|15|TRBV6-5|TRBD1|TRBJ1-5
CASSTGTGSNQPQHF
TGTGCCAGCAGTACAGGGACAGGTAGCAATCAGCCCCAGCATTTT
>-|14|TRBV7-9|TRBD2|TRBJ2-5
CASSSGLAGETQYF
TGTGCCAGCAGCTCAGGACTAGCTGGGGAGACCCAGTACTTC
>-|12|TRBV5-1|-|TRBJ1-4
CASAGGNEKLFF
TGCGCCAGCGCGGGGGGGAATGAAAAACTGTTTTTT
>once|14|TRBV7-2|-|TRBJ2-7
CASSPLNQGHEQYF
TGTGCCAGCAGCCCGCTCAACCAGGGCCACGAGCAGTACTTC
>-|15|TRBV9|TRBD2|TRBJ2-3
CASSVVAGGRDTQYF
TGTGCCAGCAGCGTAGTCGCGGGGGGGCGAGATACGCAGTATTTT
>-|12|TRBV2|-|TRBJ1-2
CASSEDVRGYTF
TGTGCCAGCAGTGAAGATGTGCGTGGCTACACCTTC